This TCR beta chain was retrieved from a study of neurological immune-mediated disorders. Findings and caveats of the study: No expanded-clone CDR3 amino acid sequence recurred across subjects, suggesting private TCR-beta repertoires. HTLV-1-associated myelopathy had the most TCR clonal expansion, while multiple sclerosis had the least, a level that fell below healthy controls.

In germline, CDR1 is MNHEY, CDR2 SMNVEV (reference sequence). The length of the CDR3 is 13 residues. Trimming shortened V by 4 bases and J by 5 bases, and 11 bases separated the two germline ends. With 10-nucleotide random UMIs, 5'RACE was used to make the cDNA. MiXCR was run by TCRdb on the 5' RACE reads, yielding one entry per CDR3 protein. Of tens of thousands of distinct CDR3 sequences detected, roughly 13% appear once; the ten largest clones hold under 7%. This clonotype was recorded many times. The antigen remains undetermined. As healthy controls, volunteers from a blood bank in Maryland, USA, were used.

The chain links TRBV27 to TRBJ1-2, with D possibly TRBD1 on 5 matching bases. What was sequenced was PBMCs. The receptor comes from a woman aged 50 to 60 in good health. CDR3 sequence (DNA): TGTGCCAGCAGTTCGGGGCAGACTTATGGCTACACCTTC. Its translation: CASSSGQTYGYTF.